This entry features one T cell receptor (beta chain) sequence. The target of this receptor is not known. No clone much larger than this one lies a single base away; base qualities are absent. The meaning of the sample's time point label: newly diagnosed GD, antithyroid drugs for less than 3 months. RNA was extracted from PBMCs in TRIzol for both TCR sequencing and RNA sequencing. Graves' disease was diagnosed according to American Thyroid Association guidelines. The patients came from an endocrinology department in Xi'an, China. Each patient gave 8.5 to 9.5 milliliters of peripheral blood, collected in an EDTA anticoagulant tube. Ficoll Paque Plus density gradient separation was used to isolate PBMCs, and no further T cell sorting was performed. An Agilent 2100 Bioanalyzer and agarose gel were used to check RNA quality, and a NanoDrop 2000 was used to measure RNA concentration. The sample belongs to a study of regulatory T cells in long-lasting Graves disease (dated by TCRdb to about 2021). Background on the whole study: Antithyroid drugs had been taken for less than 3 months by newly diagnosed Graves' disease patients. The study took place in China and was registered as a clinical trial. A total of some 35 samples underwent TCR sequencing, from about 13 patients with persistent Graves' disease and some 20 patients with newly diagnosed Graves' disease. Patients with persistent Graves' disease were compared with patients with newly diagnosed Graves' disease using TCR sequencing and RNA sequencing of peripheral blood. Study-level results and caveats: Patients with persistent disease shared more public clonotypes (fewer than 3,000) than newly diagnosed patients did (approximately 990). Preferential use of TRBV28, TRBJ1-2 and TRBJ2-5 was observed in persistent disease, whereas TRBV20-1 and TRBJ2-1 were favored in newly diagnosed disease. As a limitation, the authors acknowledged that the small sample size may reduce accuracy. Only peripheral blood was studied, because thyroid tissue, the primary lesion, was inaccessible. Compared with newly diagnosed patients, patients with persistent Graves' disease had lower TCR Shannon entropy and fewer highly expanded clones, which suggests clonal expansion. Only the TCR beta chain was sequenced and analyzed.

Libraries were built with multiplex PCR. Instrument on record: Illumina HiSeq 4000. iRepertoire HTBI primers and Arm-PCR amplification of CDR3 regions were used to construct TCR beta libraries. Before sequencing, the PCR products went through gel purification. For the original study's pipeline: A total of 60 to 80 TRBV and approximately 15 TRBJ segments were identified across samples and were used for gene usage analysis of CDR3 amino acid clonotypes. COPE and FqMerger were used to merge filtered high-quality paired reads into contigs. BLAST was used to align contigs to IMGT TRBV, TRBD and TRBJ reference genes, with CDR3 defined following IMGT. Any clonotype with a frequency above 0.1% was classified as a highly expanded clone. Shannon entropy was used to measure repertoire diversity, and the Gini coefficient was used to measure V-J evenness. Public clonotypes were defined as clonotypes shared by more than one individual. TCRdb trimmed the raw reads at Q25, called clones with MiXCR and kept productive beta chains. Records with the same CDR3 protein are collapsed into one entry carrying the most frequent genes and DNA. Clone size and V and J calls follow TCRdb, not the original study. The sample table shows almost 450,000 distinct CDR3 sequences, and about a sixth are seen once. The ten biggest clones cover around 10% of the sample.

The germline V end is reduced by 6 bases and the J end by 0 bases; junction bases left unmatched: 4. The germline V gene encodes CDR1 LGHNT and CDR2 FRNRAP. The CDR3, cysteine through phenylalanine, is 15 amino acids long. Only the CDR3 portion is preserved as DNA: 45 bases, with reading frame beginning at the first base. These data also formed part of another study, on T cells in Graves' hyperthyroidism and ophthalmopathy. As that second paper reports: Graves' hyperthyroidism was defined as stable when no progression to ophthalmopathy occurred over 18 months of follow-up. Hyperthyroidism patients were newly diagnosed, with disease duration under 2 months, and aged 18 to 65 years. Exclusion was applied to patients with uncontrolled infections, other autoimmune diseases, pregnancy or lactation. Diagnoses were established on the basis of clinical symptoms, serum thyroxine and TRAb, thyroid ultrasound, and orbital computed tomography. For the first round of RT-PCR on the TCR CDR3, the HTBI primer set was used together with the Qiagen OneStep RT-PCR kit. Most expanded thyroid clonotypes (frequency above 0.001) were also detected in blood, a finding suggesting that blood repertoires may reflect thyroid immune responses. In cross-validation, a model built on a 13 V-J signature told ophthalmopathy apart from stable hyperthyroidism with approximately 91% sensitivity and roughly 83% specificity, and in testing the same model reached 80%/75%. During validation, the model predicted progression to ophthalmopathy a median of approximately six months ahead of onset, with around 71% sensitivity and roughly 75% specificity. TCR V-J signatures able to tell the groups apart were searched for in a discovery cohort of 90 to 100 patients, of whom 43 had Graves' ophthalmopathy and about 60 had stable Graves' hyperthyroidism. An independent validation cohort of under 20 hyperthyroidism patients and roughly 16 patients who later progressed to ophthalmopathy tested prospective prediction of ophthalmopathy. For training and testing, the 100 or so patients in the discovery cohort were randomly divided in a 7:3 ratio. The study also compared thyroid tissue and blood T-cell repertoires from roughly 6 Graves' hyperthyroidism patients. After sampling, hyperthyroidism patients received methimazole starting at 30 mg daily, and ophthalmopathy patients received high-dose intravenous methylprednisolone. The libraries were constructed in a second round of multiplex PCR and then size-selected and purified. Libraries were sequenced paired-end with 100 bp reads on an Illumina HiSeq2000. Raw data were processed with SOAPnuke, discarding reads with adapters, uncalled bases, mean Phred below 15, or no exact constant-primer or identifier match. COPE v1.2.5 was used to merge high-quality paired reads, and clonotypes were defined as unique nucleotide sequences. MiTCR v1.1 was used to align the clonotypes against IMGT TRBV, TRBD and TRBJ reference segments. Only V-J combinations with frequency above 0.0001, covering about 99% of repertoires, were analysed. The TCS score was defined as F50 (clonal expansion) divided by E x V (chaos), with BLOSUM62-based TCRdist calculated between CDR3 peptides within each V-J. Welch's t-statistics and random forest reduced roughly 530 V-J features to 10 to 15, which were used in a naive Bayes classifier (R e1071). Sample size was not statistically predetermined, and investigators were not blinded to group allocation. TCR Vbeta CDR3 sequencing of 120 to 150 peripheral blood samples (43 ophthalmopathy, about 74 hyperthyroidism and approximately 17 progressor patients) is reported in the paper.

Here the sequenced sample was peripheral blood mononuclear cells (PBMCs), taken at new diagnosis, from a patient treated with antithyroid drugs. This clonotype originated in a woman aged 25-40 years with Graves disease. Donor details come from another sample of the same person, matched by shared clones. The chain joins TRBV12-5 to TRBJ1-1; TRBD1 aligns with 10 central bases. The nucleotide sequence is TGTGCTAGTGGACAGGGACAGGGGTTGAACACTGAAGCTTTCTTT. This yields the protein CASGQGQGLNTEAFF.